Sequencing of this T cell receptor beta chain was carried out in a study of blood T cell repertoires in COVID-19. Study-level background: The samples span acute and convalescent COVID-19 from the United States, Italy and Spain.

Per the authors' pipeline: Nucleated cell number was recorded as an estimate derived from reference gene primer amplification. Clones were sequenced by immunoSEQ multiplex PCR, and TCRdb holds only the in-frame ones, with some missing. V and J calls plus clone size are reproduced from that table; the DNA served to infer D and trimming. The sample has some 270,000 clones; around 93% are singletons. The participants were between roughly 18 and 89 years old and came from some 23 US areas. A PCR-confirmed or clinician-diagnosed COVID-19 case had contacted exposed participants within 2 weeks of entry. Germline CDR1 and CDR2: MNHEY and SVGEGT. The CDR3 has 14 residues. Trimming took 6 bases from V and 9 from J, leaving 18 bases between them.

The rearrangement joins TRBV6-2 or TRBV6-3 to TRBJ2-1; D gene uncertain. The sample comprised PBMCs or T cells enriched from blood (not recorded which). The TCR originated in a middle-aged man who had been exposed to COVID-19. In nucleotides, the CDR3 is TGTGCCAGCAGCCCCCCTGCCACATGGAGTGAGCAGTTCTTC. It specifies CASSPPATWSEQFF.